The 24 T cell receptor beta chains presented below share a single source sample, sequenced in a study of shared clonotypes between healthy human individuals. Sequencing used immunoSEQ multiplex PCR; TCRdb keeps in-frame clones, though not all of them. The sample records some 240,000 clones, approximately 65% being singletons. The sequencing sample was made of memory CD4+ T cells sorted from blood. Subset meaning: CD45RA-negative fraction. Receptor source: a man younger than 45 in good health.

This chain links TRBV6-5 with TRBJ2-7; the D gene could be TRBD1 or TRBD2 (5 bases each). This CDR3 has 15 amino acids. Germline V gene data show CDR1 as MNHEY and CDR2 as SVGAGI. The V gene lost 2 bases and the J gene lost 0 bases, with 11 bases spanning the gap. The CDR3 nucleotides read TGTGCCAGCAGTTACGGGGACCCTATCTCCTACGAGCAGTACTTC. Protein sequence: CASSYGDPISYEQYF.

The chain employs TRBV7-2 and TRBJ1-5; perhaps TRBD1 as D (5 bases). The CDR3 is 13 residues long. Germline values: CDR1 SGHTA, CDR2 FQGNSA. Trimming cost V 1 base and J 9 bases, with 10 bases left between them. The CDR3 nucleotides read TGTGCCAGCAGCTTAGTGGGCGGGGGGCCCCAGCATTTT. Translated, it gives CASSLVGGGPQHF.

The V call is TRBV18, the J call TRBJ2-3; TRBD2 might be the D (5 bases). V gave up 2 bases and J gave up 5 bases, with 17 bases separating them. CDR1 and CDR2 (germline): KGHSH, LQKENI. CDR3 length equals 16 residues. CDR3: CASSPKVGVPVDTQYF. Here the CDR3 DNA reads TGTGCCAGCTCACCAAAGGTGGGAGTCCCAGTAGATACGCAGTATTTT.

Written as DNA, the CDR3 is TGCGCCAGCAGTGAAGTAGTTCTACTAGCGGGAGTAATGACCCAGTACTTC. This encodes CASSEVVLLAGVMTQYF. V gene TRBV10-2 combines with J gene TRBJ2-5, with 11 bases matching TRBD2. The V gene end was trimmed by 3 bases and the J gene end by 7 bases; junction bases not matched to a gene: 13. CDR1 is WSHSY, CDR2 SAAADI, per germline. The length of the CDR3 is 17 residues.

The V and J genes are TRBV6-5 and TRBJ1-4; D is unclear. The CDR3 totals 15 residues. The V gene lost 5 bases and the J gene lost 4 bases, with 14 bases spanning the gap. Germline assignment: CDR1 MNHEY and CDR2 SVGAGI. CDR3 sequence: CASSQSRAFNEKLFF. CDR3 DNA: TGTGCCAGCAGTCAATCCAGAGCCTTTAATGAAAAACTGTTTTTT.

The table lists this clone with a few counts. This chain connects TRBV7-9 to TRBJ2-4; the D gene is possibly TRBD2 (6 bases). Germline-derived CDR1 and CDR2 are SEHNR and FQNEAQ (reference sequence). V lost 3 bases and J 10 bases, leaving 16 bases between the germline ends. The CDR3 contains 14 residues. CDR3 sequence: CASSLKGLSGIQYF. DNA for the CDR3: TGTGCCAGCAGCTTGAAGGGACTGTCGGGTATTCAGTACTTC.

This chain uses TRBV7-9 with TRBJ2-1; 8 positions agree with TRBD1. The CDR3 extends over 15 amino acids. The germline V gene has CDR1 SEHNR and CDR2 FQNEAQ (reference sequence). With 5 bases clipped from V and 3 bases from J, the junction kept 6 bases outside the gene matches. CDR3 amino acids: CASSPDGTGYNEQFF. CDR3 sequence (DNA): TGTGCCAGCAGCCCCGACGGGACAGGCTACAATGAGCAGTTCTTC.

This chain joins TRBV28 and TRBJ1-3; D not resolved. V lost 1 base, J lost 0 bases, and 7 bases lay in between. Germline V gives CDR1 MDHEN, CDR2 SYDVKM. This CDR3 region has 15 residues. The CDR3 DNA sequence: TGTGCCAGCAGTTTATCGGGGTACTCTGGAAACACCATATATTTT. Translating it yields CASSLSGYSGNTIYF. Variable domain in full (rest from reference TRBV28 and TRBJ1-3): DVKVTQSSRYLVKRTGEKVFLECVQDMDHENMFWYRQDPGLGLRLIYFSYDVKMKEKGDIPEGYSVSREKKERFSLILESASTNQTSMYLCASSLSGYSGNTIYFGEGSWLTVV.

The chain links TRBV7-8 to TRBJ2-5, with TRBD2 as a possible D gene (6 bases). This CDR3 has 13 residues. Per germline, CDR1 SGHVS and CDR2 FQNEAQ. Trimming removed 4 bases at V and 5 bases at J, with 11 bases between. The CDR3 is CASSSRLVETQYF. The CDR3 DNA reads TGTGCCAGCAGCTCGAGACTAGTTGAGACCCAGTACTTC.

The sample holds one count of this clone. The chain is built from TRBV9 and TRBJ2-5; unclear D gene. V lost 0 bases and J lost 2, with 11 bases in between. CDR3 size: 15 residues. Germline V gene data show CDR1 as SGDLS and CDR2 as YYNGEE. In nucleotides, the CDR3 is TGTGCCAGCAGCGTAGCTCTGAGAGATCAAGAGACCCAGTACTTC. Translating it yields CASSVALRDQETQYF. The full variable domain, completed using reference TRBV9 and TRBJ2-5, is DSGVTQTPKHLITATGQRVTLRCSPRSGDLSVYWYQQSLDQGLQFLIQYYNGEERAKGNILERFSAQQFPDLHSELNLSSLELGDSALYFCASSVALRDQETQYFGPGTRLLVL.

CDR3 sequence: CASGDRGRYEQYF. Written as DNA, the CDR3 is TGTGCCAGCGGGGACAGGGGGCGGTACGAGCAGTACTTC. The chain is built from TRBV27 and TRBJ2-7, with TRBD1 matching 12 bases. CDR1 MNHEY and CDR2 SMNVEV come from the germline V gene (reference sequence). This CDR3 spans 13 amino acids. V was clipped by 8 bases and J by 4 bases; unmatched bases: 3.

On this clone: Compared with germline, one end of the junction differs, possibly owing to a read error. The chain joins TRBV7-7 to TRBJ2-5; 14 bases map to TRBD2. The CDR3 sequence is 15 residues long. CDR1 and CDR2 from the germline V gene are SSHAT and FNYEAQ (reference sequence). CDR3 coding DNA: TGTGCTAGCAGCATGGGACTAGCGGGAGACGGGACCCAGTACTTC. It encodes CASSMGLAGDGTQYF.

This clone was seen a handful of times. The V and J genes are TRBV6-5 and TRBJ2-6; 9 bases are shared with TRBD2. Trimming cost V 4 bases and J 2 bases; bases outside gene matches: 3. This CDR3 comprises 16 residues. Per the germline V gene, CDR1 is MNHEY and CDR2 is SVGAGI. The CDR3 sequence is CASSSLAGTGANVLTF. The CDR3 DNA sequence: TGTGCCAGCAGTTCCCTAGCGGGAACTGGGGCCAACGTCCTGACTTTC.

CDR3 bases: TGTGCCAGCAGCTCGGGACAGGGACGCAACGAGCAGTACTTC. It translates to CASSSGQGRNEQYF. The chain uses TRBV5-4 and TRBJ2-7, with 9 positions matching TRBD1. With 3 bases clipped from V and 5 bases from J, the junction kept 6 bases outside the gene matches. Germline V gene lookup returns CDR1 SGHNT and CDR2 YYREEE (reference sequence). The CDR3 runs 14 residues.

This clone is a singleton in its sample. CDR3 in amino acids: CASSLPKSYKETQYF. The CDR3 nucleotides are TGCGCCAGCAGCCTACCGAAATCTTATAAAGAGACCCAGTACTTC. The chain links TRBV5-1 to TRBJ2-5; the D is unclear. V was trimmed by 4 bases and J by 3 bases, leaving 16 bases between them. The CDR3 is made up of 15 amino acids. Germline V CDR1 and CDR2: SGHRS, YFSETQ. The full variable domain, completed using reference TRBV5-1 and TRBJ2-5, is KAGVTQTPRYLIKTRGQQVTLSCSPISGHRSVSWYQQTPGQGLQFLFEYFSETQRNKGNFPGRFSGRQFSNSRSEMNVSTLELGDSALYLCASSLPKSYKETQYFGPGTRLLVL.

The chain carries TRBV7-6 and TRBJ2-4; D not certain. Trimming stripped 5 bases from V and 8 bases from J, with 10 bases between. From germline, CDR1 is SGHVS and CDR2 FNYEAQ. The CDR3 runs 12 residues. CDR3 in amino acids: CASSQNMDIQYF. The CDR3 DNA sequence: TGTGCCAGCAGCCAAAACATGGACATTCAGTACTTC.

This clone showed up many times. This chain connects TRBV5-1 to TRBJ2-5; 10 bases map to TRBD2. The V segment lost 0 bases and the J segment 2 bases; nucleotides outside the gene matches: 7. Germline lookup yields CDR1 SGHRS and CDR2 YFSETQ. This CDR3 comprises 17 residues. The CDR3 here is CASSLGLAGALQETQYF. CDR3 DNA: TGCGCCAGCAGCTTGGGTCTAGCGGGGGCCCTGCAAGAGACCCAGTACTTC.

The V and J genes are TRBV5-1 and TRBJ1-2; no clear D. The CDR3 length is 15 residues. Trimming took 0 bases from V and 1 from J, leaving 10 bases between them. CDR1 SGHRS and CDR2 YFSETQ come from the germline V gene. In DNA, the CDR3 is TGCGCCAGCAGCTTGGCTCCGGGTAGTAACTATGGCTACACCTTC. This encodes CASSLAPGSNYGYTF.

The rearrangement links TRBV19 to TRBJ2-7, with D perhaps TRBD1 (5 bases). CDR3 length equals 14 residues. Trimming shortened V by 3 bases and J by 6 bases, and 15 bases separated the two germline ends. The germline gives CDR1 LNHDA, CDR2 SQIVND (reference sequence). The CDR3 spells CASSMGRAYGEQYF. The CDR3 region has the DNA TGTGCCAGTAGTATGGGGCGCGCGTACGGCGAGCAGTACTTC.

The V gene is TRBV25-1, the J gene TRBJ2-3; no clear D. Germline V gene sequence: CDR1 MGHDK, CDR2 SYGVNS. This CDR3 has 15 residues. Trimming left V 2 bases short and J 0 bases short, with 9 bases between. This chain's CDR3 is CASSERPASTDTQYF. CDR3 sequence (DNA): TGTGCCAGCAGTGAACGGCCAGCTAGCACAGATACGCAGTATTTT.

Comments on this clone: The junction and the germline gene differ at one end; a read error may be behind it. V gene TRBV7-3 combines with J gene TRBJ1-3; no definite D call. The CDR3 loop spans 12 amino acids. Germline-derived CDR1 and CDR2 are SGHTA and FQGTGA. The CDR3, as DNA: TGTGCCAGCAGCATAACAGAAAACACCATATATTTT. It specifies CASSITENTIYF.

J is TRBJ1-2 and V is TRBV5-1, with D tentatively TRBD1 (6 bases). This CDR3 has 15 amino acids. V lost 3 bases and J lost 4, with 16 bases in between. Per germline, CDR1 SGHRS and CDR2 YFSETQ. The CDR3 bases are TGCGCCAGCAGCTACGCACGGGGGCAGGGCTATGGCTACACCTTC. It specifies CASSYARGQGYGYTF.

This clone was detected many times. The chain has TRBV11-1 and TRBJ2-1; D may be TRBD1 (5 bases). There are 13 residues in the CDR3. Trimming removed 1 base at V and 8 bases at J, with 9 bases between. Germline loops: CDR1 SGHAT, CDR2 FQDESV (reference sequence). This CDR3 reads CASSLGQSHEQFF. DNA for the CDR3: TGTGCCAGCAGCTTAGGACAGTCCCATGAGCAGTTCTTC.

This clone has only a few counts. DNA of the CDR3: TGTGCCACCAGCAGAGAACTAGCGGGAGGTGACGAGCAGTACTTC. This gives the protein CATSRELAGGDEQYF. The chain carries TRBV15 and TRBJ2-7, with TRBD2 matching 12 bases. This CDR3 has 15 residues. Germline-derived CDR1 and CDR2 are LNHNV and YYDKDF (reference sequence). The trim removed 0 bases at V and 5 bases at J, leaving 2 bases unmatched.